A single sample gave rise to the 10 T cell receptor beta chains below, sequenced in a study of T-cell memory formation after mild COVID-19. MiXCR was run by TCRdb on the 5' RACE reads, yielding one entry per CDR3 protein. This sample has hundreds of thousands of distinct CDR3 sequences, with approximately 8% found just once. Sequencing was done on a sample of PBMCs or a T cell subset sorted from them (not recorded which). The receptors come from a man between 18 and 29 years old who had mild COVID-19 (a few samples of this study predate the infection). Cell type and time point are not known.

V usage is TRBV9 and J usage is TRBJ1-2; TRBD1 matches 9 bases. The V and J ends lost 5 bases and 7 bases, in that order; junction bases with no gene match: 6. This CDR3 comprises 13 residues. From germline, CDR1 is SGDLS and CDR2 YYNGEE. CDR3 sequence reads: CASSVTGGSGYTF. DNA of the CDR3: TGTGCCAGCAGTGTAACAGGGGGCTCTGGCTACACCTTC. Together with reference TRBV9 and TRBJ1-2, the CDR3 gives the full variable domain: DSGVTQTPKHLITATGQRVTLRCSPRSGDLSVYWYQQSLDQGLQFLIQYYNGEERAKGNILERFSAQQFPDLHSELNLSSLELGDSALYFCASSVTGGSGYTFGSGTRLTVV.

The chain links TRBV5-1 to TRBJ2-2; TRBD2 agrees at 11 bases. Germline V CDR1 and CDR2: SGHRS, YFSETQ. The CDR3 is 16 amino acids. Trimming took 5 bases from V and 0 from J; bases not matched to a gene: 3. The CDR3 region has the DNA TGCGCCAGCAGGGCTAGCGGGGGGACGAACACCGGGGAGCTGTTTTTT. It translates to CASRASGGTNTGELFF.

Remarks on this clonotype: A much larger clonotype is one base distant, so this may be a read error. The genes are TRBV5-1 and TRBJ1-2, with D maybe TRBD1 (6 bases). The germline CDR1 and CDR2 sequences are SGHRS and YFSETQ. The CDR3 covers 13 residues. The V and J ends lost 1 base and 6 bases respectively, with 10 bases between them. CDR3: CASSLNGDNGYTF. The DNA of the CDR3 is TGCGCCAGCAGCTTGAACGGGGACAATGGCTACACCTTC.

The CDR3 sequence: CSVSQGVYNEQFF. CDR3 DNA: TGCAGCGTTTCACAGGGGGTCTACAATGAGCAGTTCTTC. The chain uses TRBV29-1 and TRBJ2-1, with 8 bases identical to TRBD1. Germline V gene sequence: CDR1 SQVTM, CDR2 ANQGSEA. The CDR3 contains 13 residues. The junction had 3 bases not matched to a gene; V was cut back by 5 bases and J by 3 bases.

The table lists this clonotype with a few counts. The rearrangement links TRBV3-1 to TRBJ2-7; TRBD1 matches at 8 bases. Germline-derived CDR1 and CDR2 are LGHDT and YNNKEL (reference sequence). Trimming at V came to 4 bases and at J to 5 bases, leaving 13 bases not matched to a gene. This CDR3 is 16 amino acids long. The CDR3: CASSLRAPRTGHEQYF. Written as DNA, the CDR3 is TGTGCCAGCAGCCTGCGAGCACCGAGGACAGGGCACGAGCAGTACTTC.

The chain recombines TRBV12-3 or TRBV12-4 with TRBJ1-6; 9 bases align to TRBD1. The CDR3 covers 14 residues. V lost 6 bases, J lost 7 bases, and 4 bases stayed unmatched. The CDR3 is CASSRGTGNSPLHF. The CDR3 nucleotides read TGTGCCAGCAGCCGAGGGACAGGGAATTCACCCCTCCACTTT.

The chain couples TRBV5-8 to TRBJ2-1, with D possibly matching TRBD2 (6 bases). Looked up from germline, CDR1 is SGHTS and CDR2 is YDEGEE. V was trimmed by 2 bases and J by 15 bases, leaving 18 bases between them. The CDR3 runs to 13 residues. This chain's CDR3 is CASSFARDSWLFF. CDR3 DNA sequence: TGTGCCAGCAGCTTTGCCCGGGACTCGTGGCTGTTCTTC. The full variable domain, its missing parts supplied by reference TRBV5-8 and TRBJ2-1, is EAGVTQSPTHLIKTRGQQATLRCSPISGHTSVYWYQQALGLGLQFLLWYDEGEERNRGNFPPRFSGRQFPNYSSELNVNALELEDSALYLCASSFARDSWLFFGPGTRLTVL.

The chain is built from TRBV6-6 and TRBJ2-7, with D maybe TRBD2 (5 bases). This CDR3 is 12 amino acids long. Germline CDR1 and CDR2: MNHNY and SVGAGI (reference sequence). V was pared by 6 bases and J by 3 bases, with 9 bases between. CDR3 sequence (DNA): TGTGCCAGCAGCCCCGGGGACTACGAGCAGTACGTC. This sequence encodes CASSPGDYEQYV.

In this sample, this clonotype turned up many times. The CDR3 DNA reads as TGTGCCACCAGCCCCCGGGTCACCCCGAGGAATGAGCAGTTCTTC. Residues: CATSPRVTPRNEQFF. The V and J genes are TRBV24-1 and TRBJ2-1; D gene uncertain. Trimming stripped 7 bases from V and 7 bases from J, with 19 bases between. The CDR3 length is 15 residues. Germline loops: CDR1 KGHDR, CDR2 SFDVKD.

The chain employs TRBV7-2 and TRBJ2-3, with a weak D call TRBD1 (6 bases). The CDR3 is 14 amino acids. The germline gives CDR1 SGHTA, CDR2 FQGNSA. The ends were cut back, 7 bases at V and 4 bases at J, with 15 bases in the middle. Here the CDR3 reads CASTVSGVPDTQYF. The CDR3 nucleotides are TGTGCCAGCACCGTTTCAGGGGTCCCAGATACGCAGTATTTT. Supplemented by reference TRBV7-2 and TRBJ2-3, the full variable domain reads GAGVSQSPSNKVTEKGKDVELRCDPISGHTALYWYRQSLGQGLEFLIYFQGNSAPDKSGLPSDRFSAERTGGSVSTLTIQRTQQEDSAVYLCASTVSGVPDTQYFGPGTRLTVL.